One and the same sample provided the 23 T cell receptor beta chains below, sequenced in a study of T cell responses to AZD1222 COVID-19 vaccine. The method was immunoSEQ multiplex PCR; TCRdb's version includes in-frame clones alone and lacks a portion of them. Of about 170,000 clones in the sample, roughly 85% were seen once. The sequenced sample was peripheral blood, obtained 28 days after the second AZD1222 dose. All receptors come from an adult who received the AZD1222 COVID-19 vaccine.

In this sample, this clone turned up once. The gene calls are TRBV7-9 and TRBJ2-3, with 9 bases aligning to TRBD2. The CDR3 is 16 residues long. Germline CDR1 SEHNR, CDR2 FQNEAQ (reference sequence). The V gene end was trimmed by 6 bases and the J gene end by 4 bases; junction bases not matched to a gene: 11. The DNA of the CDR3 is TGTGCCAGCAGTTCGTCGCTAGCGGGGTGGGCAGATACGCAGTATTTT. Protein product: CASSSSLAGWADTQYF. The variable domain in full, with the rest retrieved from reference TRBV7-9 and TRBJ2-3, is DTGVSQNPRHKITKRGQNVTFRCDPISEHNRLYWYRQTLGQGPEFLTYFQNEAQLEKSRLLSDRFSAERPKGSFSTLEIQRTEQGDSAMYLCASSSSLAGWADTQYFGPGTRLTVL.

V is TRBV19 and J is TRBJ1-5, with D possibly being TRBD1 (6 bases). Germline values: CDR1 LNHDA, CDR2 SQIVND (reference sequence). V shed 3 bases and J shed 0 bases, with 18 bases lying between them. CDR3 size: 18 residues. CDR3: CASSMGAGQRRSNQPQHF. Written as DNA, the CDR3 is TGTGCCAGTAGTATGGGGGCAGGGCAAAGACGTAGCAATCAGCCCCAGCATTTT.

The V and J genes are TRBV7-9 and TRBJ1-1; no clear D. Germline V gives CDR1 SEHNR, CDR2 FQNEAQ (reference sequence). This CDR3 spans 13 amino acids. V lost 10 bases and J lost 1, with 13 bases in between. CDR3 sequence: CATSWAANTEAFF. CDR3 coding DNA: TGTGCCACTTCTTGGGCGGCGAACACTGAAGCTTTCTTT.

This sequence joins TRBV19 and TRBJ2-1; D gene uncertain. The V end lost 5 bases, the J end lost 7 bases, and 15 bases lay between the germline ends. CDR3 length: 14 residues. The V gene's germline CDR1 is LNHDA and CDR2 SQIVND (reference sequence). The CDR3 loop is CASSSYTGPNEQFF. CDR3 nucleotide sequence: TGTGCCAGTAGTTCCTACACCGGGCCAAATGAGCAGTTCTTC.

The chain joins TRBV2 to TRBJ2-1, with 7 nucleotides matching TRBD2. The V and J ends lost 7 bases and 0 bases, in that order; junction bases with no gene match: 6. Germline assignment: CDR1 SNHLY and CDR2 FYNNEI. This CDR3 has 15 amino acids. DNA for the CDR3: TGTGCCAGCATGGGGGGGGGAAGCTCCTACAATGAGCAGTTCTTC. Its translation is CASMGGGSSYNEQFF.

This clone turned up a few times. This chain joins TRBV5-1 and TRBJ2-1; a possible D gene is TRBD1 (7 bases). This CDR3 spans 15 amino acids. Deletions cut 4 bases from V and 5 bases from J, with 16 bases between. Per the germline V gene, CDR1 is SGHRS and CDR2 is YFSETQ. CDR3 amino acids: CASSRGTVFNNEQFF. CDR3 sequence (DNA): TGCGCCAGCAGCCGGGGGACAGTTTTTAACAATGAGCAGTTCTTC. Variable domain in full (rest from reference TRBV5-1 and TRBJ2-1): KAGVTQTPRYLIKTRGQQVTLSCSPISGHRSVSWYQQTPGQGLQFLFEYFSETQRNKGNFPGRFSGRQFSNSRSEMNVSTLELGDSALYLCASSRGTVFNNEQFFGPGTRLTVL.

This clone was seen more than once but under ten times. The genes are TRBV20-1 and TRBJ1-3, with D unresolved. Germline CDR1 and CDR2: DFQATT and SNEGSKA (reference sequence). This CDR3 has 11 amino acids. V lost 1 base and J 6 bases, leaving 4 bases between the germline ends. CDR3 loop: CSARGENTIYF. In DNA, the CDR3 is TGCAGTGCTAGAGGCGAAAACACCATATATTTT.

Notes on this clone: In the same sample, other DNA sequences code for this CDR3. CDR3 sequence reads: CASSIGGQPQHF. As DNA, the CDR3 is TGTGCCAGTAGTATAGGGGGGCAGCCCCAGCATTTT. The chain carries TRBV19 and TRBJ1-5; TRBD1 might be the D (5 bases). V gave up 1 base and J gave up 7 bases, with 5 bases separating them. The V gene's germline CDR1 is LNHDA and CDR2 SQIVND (reference sequence). There are 12 residues in the CDR3.

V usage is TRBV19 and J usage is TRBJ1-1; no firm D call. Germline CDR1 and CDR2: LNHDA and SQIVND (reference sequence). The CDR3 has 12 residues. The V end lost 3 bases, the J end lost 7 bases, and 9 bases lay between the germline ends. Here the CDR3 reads CASSIGRIEAFF. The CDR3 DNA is TGTGCCAGTAGTATCGGCAGAATTGAAGCTTTCTTT.

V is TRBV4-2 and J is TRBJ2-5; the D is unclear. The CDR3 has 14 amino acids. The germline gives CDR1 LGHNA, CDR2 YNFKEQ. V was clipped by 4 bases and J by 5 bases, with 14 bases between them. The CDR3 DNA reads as TGTGCCAGCAGCCGGGAATTGGGGAAGGAGACCCAGTACTTC. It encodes CASSRELGKETQYF.

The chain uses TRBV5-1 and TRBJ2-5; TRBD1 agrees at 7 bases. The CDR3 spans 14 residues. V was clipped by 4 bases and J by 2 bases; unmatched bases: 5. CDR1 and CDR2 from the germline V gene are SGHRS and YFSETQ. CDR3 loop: CASSQGQFQETQYF. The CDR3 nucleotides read TGCGCCAGCAGCCAGGGACAGTTTCAAGAGACCCAGTACTTC.

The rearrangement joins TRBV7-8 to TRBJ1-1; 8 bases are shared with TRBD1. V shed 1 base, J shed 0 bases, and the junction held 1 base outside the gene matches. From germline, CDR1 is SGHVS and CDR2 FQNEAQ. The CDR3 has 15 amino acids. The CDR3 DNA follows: TGTGCCAGCAGCTTAGGACAGGGGATGAACACTGAAGCTTTCTTT. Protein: CASSLGQGMNTEAFF.

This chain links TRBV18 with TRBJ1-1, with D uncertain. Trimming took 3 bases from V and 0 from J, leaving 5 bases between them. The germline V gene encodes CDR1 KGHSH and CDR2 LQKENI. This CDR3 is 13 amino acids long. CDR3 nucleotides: TGTGCCAGCTCACCGGCACTGAACACTGAAGCTTTCTTT. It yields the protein CASSPALNTEAFF.

The CDR3 sequence: CAISQAGTGSRGYTF. DNA for the CDR3: TGTGCCATCAGTCAAGCCGGGACAGGGAGCAGGGGCTACACCTTC. J is TRBJ1-2 and V is TRBV10-3; 9 bases fit TRBD1. V gave up 5 bases and J gave up 8 bases; unmatched junction bases: 12. Germline CDR1 and CDR2: ENHRY and SYGVKD. The CDR3 loop spans 15 amino acids.

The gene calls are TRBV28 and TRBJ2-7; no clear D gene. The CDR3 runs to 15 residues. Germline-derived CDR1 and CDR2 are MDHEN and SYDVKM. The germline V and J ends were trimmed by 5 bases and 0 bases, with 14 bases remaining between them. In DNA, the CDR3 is TGTGCCAGCAGTCCCCATACCTCGAGCTCCTACGAGCAGTACTTC. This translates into CASSPHTSSSYEQYF.

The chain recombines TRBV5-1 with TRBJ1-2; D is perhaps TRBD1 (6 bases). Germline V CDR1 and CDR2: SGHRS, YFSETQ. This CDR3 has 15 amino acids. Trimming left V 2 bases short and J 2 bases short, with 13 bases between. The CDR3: CASSLRQAGNYGYTF. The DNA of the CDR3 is TGCGCCAGCAGCTTACGACAGGCGGGCAACTATGGCTACACCTTC.

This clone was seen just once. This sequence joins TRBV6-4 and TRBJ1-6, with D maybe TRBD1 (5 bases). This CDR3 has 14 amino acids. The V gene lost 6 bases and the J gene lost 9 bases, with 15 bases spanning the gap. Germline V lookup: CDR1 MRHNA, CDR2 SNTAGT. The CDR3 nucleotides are TGTGCCAGCAGCGCCACAGGCGACGGTTCACCCCTCCACTTT. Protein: CASSATGDGSPLHF.

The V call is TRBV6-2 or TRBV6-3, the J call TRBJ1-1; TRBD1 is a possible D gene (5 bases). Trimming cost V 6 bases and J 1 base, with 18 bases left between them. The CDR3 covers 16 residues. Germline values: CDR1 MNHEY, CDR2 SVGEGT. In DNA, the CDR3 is TGTGCCAGCAGCTCTCTGTGGGGGAAGGGGAACACTGAAGCTTTCTTT. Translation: CASSSLWGKGNTEAFF.

The CDR3 is CASSSRGTALEAFF. DNA of the CDR3: TGTGCCAGCAGCTCCCGAGGGACGGCCCTTGAAGCTTTCTTT. The rearrangement uses TRBV7-9 and TRBJ1-1, with D possibly matching TRBD1 (5 bases). Trimming stripped 4 bases from V and 7 bases from J, with 16 bases between. Germline CDR1 reads SEHNR; CDR2 reads FQNEAQ (reference sequence). The CDR3 contains 14 residues.

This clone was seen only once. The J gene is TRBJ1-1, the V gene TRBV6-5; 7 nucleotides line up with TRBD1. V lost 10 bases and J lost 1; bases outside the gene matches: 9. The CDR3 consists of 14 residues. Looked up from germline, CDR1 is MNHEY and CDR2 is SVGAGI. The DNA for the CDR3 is TGTGCCACCCCTTGGGGGACAGCGAACACTGAAGCTTTCTTT. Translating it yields CATPWGTANTEAFF.

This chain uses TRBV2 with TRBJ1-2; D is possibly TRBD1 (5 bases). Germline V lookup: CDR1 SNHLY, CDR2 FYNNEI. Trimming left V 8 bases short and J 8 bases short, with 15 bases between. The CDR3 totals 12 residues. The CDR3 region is CASQGGKAGYTF. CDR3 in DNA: TGTGCCAGCCAGGGCGGGAAGGCCGGCTACACCTTC. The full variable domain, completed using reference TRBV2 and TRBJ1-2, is EPEVTQTPSHQVTQMGQEVILRCVPISNHLYFYWYRQILGQKVEFLVSFYNNEISEKSEIFDDQFSVERPDGSNFTLKIRSTKLEDSAMYFCASQGGKAGYTFGSGTRLTVV.

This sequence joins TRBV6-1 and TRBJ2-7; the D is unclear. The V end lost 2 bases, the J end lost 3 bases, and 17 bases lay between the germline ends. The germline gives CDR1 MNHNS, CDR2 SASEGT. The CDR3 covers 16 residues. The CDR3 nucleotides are TGTGCCAGCAGTGAACCCCTGGAATGGCTGGGCTACGAGCAGTACTTC. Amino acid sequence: CASSEPLEWLGYEQYF.

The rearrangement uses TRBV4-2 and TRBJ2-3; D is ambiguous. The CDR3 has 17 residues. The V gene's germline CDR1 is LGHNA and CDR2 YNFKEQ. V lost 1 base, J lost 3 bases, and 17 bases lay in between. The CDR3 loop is CASSQGSGSVGTDTQYF. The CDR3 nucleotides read TGTGCCAGCAGCCAAGGATCGGGTTCAGTGGGGACAGATACGCAGTATTTT.